The 25 T cell receptor beta chains presented below share a single source sample, sequenced in a study of technical replicates of blood from a few donors. Assay used: immunoSEQ multiplex PCR; TCRdb lists only in-frame clones, some missing. Of around 16,000 clones detected, 86% appear once; the ten largest clones hold approximately 11%. The specimen was PBMCs. These TCRs come from a human donor in good health.

This rearrangement joins TRBV19 to TRBJ2-1; 8 bases fit TRBD2. The CDR3 extends over 17 amino acids. After removal of 0 bases from V and 4 bases from J, the junction contained 8 bases not matched to a gene. Germline CDR1 and CDR2: LNHDA and SQIVND (reference sequence). Written as DNA, the CDR3 is TGTGCCAGTAGTATAGATCTGGCTAGCGGGCAATACAATGAGCAGTTCTTC. Translating gives CASSIDLASGQYNEQFF.

The table lists this clone with a count of one. The rearrangement joins TRBV5-4 to TRBJ2-1; D might be TRBD1 (6 bases). Trimming stripped 1 base from V and 1 base from J, with 9 bases between. Germline V CDR1 and CDR2: SGHNT, YYREEE (reference sequence). CDR3 length equals 15 residues. The CDR3 DNA reads as TGTGCCAGCAGCTTGACAGGGTGGTCCTACAATGAGCAGTTCTTC. Its translation is CASSLTGWSYNEQFF.

The V gene is TRBV14, the J gene TRBJ1-1; unclear D gene. CDR3 size: 12 residues. Per germline, CDR1 SGHDN and CDR2 FVKESK. The V gene lost 5 bases and the J gene lost 5 bases, with 9 bases spanning the gap. The CDR3 DNA reads as TGTGCCAGCAGCTACCCGACTACTGAAGCTTTCTTT. It is translated as CASSYPTTEAFF.

This clone was seen once. The chain recombines TRBV18 with TRBJ2-6, with D possibly being TRBD2 (7 bases). Germline CDR1 reads KGHSH; CDR2 reads LQKENI. V lost 2 bases and J 4 bases, leaving 15 bases between the germline ends. The CDR3 contains 17 residues. The CDR3 spells CASSPITGGAGANVLTF. CDR3 DNA sequence: TGTGCCAGCTCACCAATTACGGGGGGCGCCGGGGCCAACGTCCTGACTTTC.

This chain connects TRBV19 to TRBJ2-7, with 7 bases aligning to TRBD2. This CDR3 comprises 14 residues. V trimming: 2 bases; J trimming: 3 bases; junction bases outside the gene matches: 4. The V gene's germline CDR1 is LNHDA and CDR2 SQIVND (reference sequence). The CDR3 coding sequence is TGTGCCAGTAGTATACCAAGCGGGAACTACGAGCAGTACTTC. This encodes CASSIPSGNYEQYF.

This clone was recorded only once. Other DNA sequences in this specimen translate into the identical CDR3. This chain links TRBV28 with TRBJ1-5; the match to TRBD1 covers 8 bases. Losses at the gene ends were 6 bases for V and 6 bases for J; bases not matched to a gene: 7. CDR3 length: 14 amino acids. The germline V gene has CDR1 MDHEN and CDR2 SYDVKM. The CDR3 DNA reads TGTGCCAGCAGCTACGGACAGGGAAGTCAGCCCCAGCATTTT. Its translation: CASSYGQGSQPQHF.

J is TRBJ2-1 and V is TRBV11-1; TRBD2 matches at 14 bases. This CDR3 spans 17 amino acids. CDR1 is SGHAT and CDR2 is FQDESV in the germline V gene (reference sequence). V trimming: 2 bases; J trimming: 3 bases; junction bases outside the gene matches: 3. In DNA, the CDR3 is TGTGCCAGCAGCTTATCTGGGACTAGCGGGAGCTACAATGAGCAGTTCTTC. Protein sequence: CASSLSGTSGSYNEQFF.

This sequence joins TRBV5-1 and TRBJ2-5; the D is unclear. Germline assignment: CDR1 SGHRS and CDR2 YFSETQ. This CDR3 comprises 14 residues. Trimming stripped 0 bases from V and 5 bases from J, with 11 bases between. The CDR3 sequence is CASSLGSFRETQYF. CDR3 nucleotides: TGCGCCAGCAGCTTGGGGTCTTTCAGGGAGACCCAGTACTTC.

This clone was seen more than once but under ten times. The V and J genes are TRBV4-2 and TRBJ2-5; the match to TRBD2 covers 9 bases. The germline gives CDR1 LGHNA, CDR2 YNFKEQ. Unmatched junction bases numbered 4, after V lost 4 bases and J lost 4 bases. The CDR3 spans 14 residues. The CDR3 region is CASSPSLAGETQYF. The CDR3 nucleotides read TGTGCCAGCAGCCCATCACTAGCGGGAGAGACCCAGTACTTC.

The chain couples TRBV28 to TRBJ2-1; 8 bases fit TRBD1. CDR3 length equals 15 residues. The J segment lost 1 base and the V segment lost 6 bases, leaving 5 bases of the junction unmatched. CDR1 MDHEN and CDR2 SYDVKM come from the germline V gene. The CDR3 reads CASRPDRGSYNEQFF. The CDR3 DNA is TGTGCCAGCAGGCCCGACAGGGGTTCCTACAATGAGCAGTTCTTC.

This clone was detected a few times. The chain employs TRBV19 and TRBJ2-7, with D maybe TRBD2 (6 bases). Germline lookup yields CDR1 LNHDA and CDR2 SQIVND (reference sequence). Trimming stripped 3 bases from V and 3 bases from J, with 15 bases between. The CDR3 spans 15 residues. The CDR3 protein is CASSIDAGPIYEQYF. CDR3 nucleotide sequence: TGTGCCAGTAGTATCGATGCGGGGCCTATCTACGAGCAGTACTTC. Together with reference TRBV19 and TRBJ2-7, the CDR3 gives the full variable domain: DGGITQSPKYLFRKEGQNVTLSCEQNLNHDAMYWYRQDPGQGLRLIYYSQIVNDFQKGDIAEGYSVSREKKESFPLTVTSAQKNPTAFYLCASSIDAGPIYEQYFGPGTRLTVT.

The chain combines TRBV18 with TRBJ2-7; D unclear. The CDR3 extends over 15 amino acids. CDR1 KGHSH and CDR2 LQKENI come from the germline V gene. V lost 0 bases to trimming and J lost 9 bases, with 18 bases between them. The CDR3 DNA is TGTGCCAGCTCACCACCGTCACAGAGACCTCCCTTGCAGTACTTC. Its translation: CASSPPSQRPPLQYF. Based on the CDR3 plus reference TRBV18 and TRBJ2-7, the full variable domain is NAGVMQNPRHLVRRRGQEARLRCSPMKGHSHVYWYRQLPEEGLKFMVYLQKENIIDESGMPKERFSAEFPKEGPSILRIQQVVRGDSAAYFCASSPPSQRPPLQYFGPGTRLTVT.

The CDR3 nucleotides read TGTGCCATCAGTGATTCGGGACTAGCGATGAACACCGGGGAGCTGTTTTTT. Its translation is CAISDSGLAMNTGELFF. J is TRBJ2-2 and V is TRBV10-3; 10 bases agree with TRBD2. The CDR3 consists of 17 residues. Germline CDR1 and CDR2: ENHRY and SYGVKD. The junction had 5 bases not matched to a gene; V was cut back by 3 bases and J by 1 base.

The chain combines TRBV7-8 with TRBJ2-4, with 10 bases matching TRBD2. Germline V gene sequence: CDR1 SGHVS, CDR2 FQNEAQ. The CDR3 has 18 amino acids. The ends lost 5 bases at V and 1 base at J; junction bases unmatched: 11. The CDR3 DNA sequence: TGTGCCAGCAGCGGACTAGCGGCAAAAAGGGGGGCCAAAAACATTCAGTACTTC. As protein: CASSGLAAKRGAKNIQYF.

The chain couples TRBV4-1 to TRBJ2-1; D not resolved. Deletions cut 0 bases from V and 2 bases from J, with 14 bases between. This CDR3 region has 17 residues. CDR1 and CDR2 (germline): MGHRA, YSYEKL. The CDR3 DNA is TGCGCCAGCAGCCAAGACCCCAGGTCAGTGACCTACAATGAGCAGTTCTTC. As protein: CASSQDPRSVTYNEQFF.

The chain combines TRBV18 with TRBJ2-3, with D uncertain. The CDR3 extends over 14 amino acids. From germline, CDR1 is KGHSH and CDR2 LQKENI. Trimming cost V 2 bases and J 4 bases, with 10 bases left between them. In DNA form, the CDR3 reads TGTGCCAGCTCACCAAAAGACAAGCCAGATACGCAGTATTTT. This gives the protein CASSPKDKPDTQYF.

V is TRBV30 and J is TRBJ1-5; TRBD1 is a possible D gene (5 bases). Germline CDR1 and CDR2: GTSNPN and SVGIG (reference sequence). Trimming cost V 1 base and J 2 bases, with 9 bases left between them. This CDR3 is 14 amino acids long. CDR3 region: CAWSGGGGNQPQHF. The CDR3 nucleotides are TGTGCCTGGAGTGGGGGCGGTGGCAATCAGCCCCAGCATTTT.

The chain links TRBV6-6 to TRBJ1-3, with TRBD1 identical over 8 bases. This CDR3 is 15 amino acids long. V shed 5 bases and J 4 bases; nucleotides not matched to a gene: 7. CDR1 and CDR2 (germline): MNHNY, SVGAGI (reference sequence). This CDR3 is CASSPGQGVGNTIYF. CDR3 coding DNA: TGTGCCAGCAGTCCAGGACAGGGCGTGGGAAACACCATATATTTT.

The chain is built from TRBV7-3 and TRBJ2-7, with D possibly being TRBD2 (6 bases). Germline V gene lookup returns CDR1 SGHTA and CDR2 FQGTGA. The CDR3 is made up of 13 amino acids. The V and J ends lost 5 bases and 5 bases respectively, with 13 bases between them. The CDR3 DNA follows: TGTGCCAGCAGCCCATCGGACTACAACGAGCAGTACTTC. Amino acid sequence: CASSPSDYNEQYF. The variable domain in full, completed from reference TRBV7-3 and TRBJ2-7, reads GAGVSQTPSNKVTEKGKYVELRCDPISGHTALYWYRQSLGQGPEFLIYFQGTGAADDSGLPNDRFFAVRPEGSVSTLKIQRTERGDSAVYLCASSPSDYNEQYFGPGTRLTVT.

J is TRBJ2-1 and V is TRBV25-1; D gene unclear. Germline lookup yields CDR1 MGHDK and CDR2 SYGVNS. Between the trimmed V and J ends, which lost 2 bases and 16 bases, there was a span of 21 bases. The CDR3 has 14 amino acids. In DNA, the CDR3 is TGTGCCAGCAGTGAAGCTATTAGCCCCCTGAACGCTTTCTTC. It is translated as CASSEAISPLNAFF.

The J gene is TRBJ2-2, the V gene TRBV4-2; a possible D gene is TRBD2 (6 bases). CDR3 length: 15 residues. CDR1 and CDR2 (germline): LGHNA, YNFKEQ. The V end lost 5 bases, the J end lost 4 bases, and 14 bases lay between the germline ends. As DNA, the CDR3 is TGTGCCAGCAGCTCAGGAGGGCCGGGCACCGGGGAGCTGTTTTTT. Encoded protein: CASSSGGPGTGELFF.

This sequence joins TRBV5-6 and TRBJ1-1, with a weak D call TRBD1 (5 bases). Germline loops: CDR1 SGHDT, CDR2 YYEEEE. V gave up 4 bases and J gave up 9 bases, with 13 bases separating them. The CDR3 contains 12 residues. CDR3 sequence (DNA): TGTGCCAGCAGCCGCAGGGATCTCAAAGCTTTCTTT. Translation gives CASSRRDLKAFF.

This clone was recorded once. The rearrangement uses TRBV28 and TRBJ1-2; 9 nucleotides agree with TRBD1. CDR1 and CDR2 (germline): MDHEN, SYDVKM. The CDR3 contains 13 residues. Trimming removed 6 bases from V and 8 bases from J; junction bases left unmatched: 7. The DNA for the CDR3 is TGTGCCAGCAGCTCCGGGACAGGGCAAGGCTACACCTTC. This gives the protein CASSSGTGQGYTF.

For this clone: Distinct nucleotide sequences in the sample also encode this CDR3. The J gene is TRBJ1-5, the V gene TRBV19, with D unclear. The CDR3 totals 14 residues. Between the trimmed V and J ends, which lost 0 bases and 0 bases, there was a span of 3 bases. The germline gives CDR1 LNHDA, CDR2 SQIVND (reference sequence). CDR3: CASSIDNSNQPQHF. The DNA for the CDR3 is TGTGCCAGTAGTATAGACAATAGCAATCAGCCCCAGCATTTT.

J is TRBJ2-1 and V is TRBV5-6, with D perhaps matching TRBD1 (5 bases). Trimming took off 1 base at V and 9 bases at J, with 8 bases between the two ends. The CDR3 runs 12 residues. Per germline, CDR1 SGHDT and CDR2 YYEEEE. CDR3: CASSLIRGEQFF. DNA of the CDR3: TGTGCCAGCAGCTTGATAAGGGGTGAGCAGTTCTTC.